This entry concerns a single TCR beta chain. Its antigen specificity is not known. Within one base of it there is no much larger clone, and no base qualities were kept. According to the study, the label for this sample's treatment or condition signals: roughly 18 received Ad26.COV2.S at low or high dose, single or two shots; several received placebo; per-sample allocation not given. For vaccine and placebo recipients, the sequenced repertoires came from samples collected on day 63 after the first injection. Cohort 1b enrolled some 25 adults aged 18-55 years at a single site in Boston, USA, between 29 July and 7 August 2020. Ad26.COV2.S was a replication-incompetent adenovirus type 26 vector expressing a prefusion-stabilized SARS-CoV-2 spike protein from the original Wuhan strain. V is shortened by 4 bases, J by 2 bases, and the region joining them spans 8 bases. From the germline V gene, CDR1 is LGHNA and CDR2 is YSLEER. From cysteine to phenylalanine, the CDR3 is 13 amino acids long. The retained sequence is limited to the CDR3, 39 bases, with the frame set at the first base.

The immunoSEQ Assay was the method used to sequence TCRbeta CDR3 regions. After extraction, genomic DNA underwent amplification by bias-controlled multiplex PCR, followed by high-throughput sequencing. As for the original processing: To quantify the absolute abundance of each unique TCRbeta CDR3 region, sequences were collapsed and filtered. T cell fraction was estimated by normalizing TCRbeta template counts to usable DNA, with usable DNA measured through amplification of reference genes found in all nucleated cells. Repertoire TCRs were annotated as SARS-CoV-2-specific by exact matching of V gene, CDR3 amino acid sequence and J gene to a known reactive TCR set. The reference SARS-CoV-2 TCR set was derived from MIRA and filtered for enrichment in COVID-19-positive ImmuneCODE repertoires, a step that removed public or cross-reactive TCRs. Based on the MIRA antigens, annotated TCRs were further analysed at the level of specific ORF or position within ORF. Breadth was defined as the number of annotated unique rearrangements divided by the total number of unique productive rearrangements, and depth was defined as the summed frequency of the annotated unique rearrangements. Two-sided Wilcoxon rank-sum tests were applied when comparing TCR breadth between groups. TCRdb carries this immuneACCESS record with in-frame sequences only. Its versions omit some clonotypes, under half of them owing to an unresolved V gene in the studies checked, with the rest unexplained. V, J and clone size are those of that table, while D and trimming were read from the DNA. The sample has some 350,000 clones on record, roughly 90% of them singletons. Roughly 6% of the sample is held by the ten biggest clonotypes.

The sample belongs to a study of Ad26.COV2.S vaccination and SARS-CoV-2 variants (dated by TCRdb to 2020 to 2023). In the study overall: Vaccine-arm donors were drawn from COV1001, a multicentre, randomized, double-blind, placebo-controlled phase I-IIa trial of Ad26.COV2.S in healthy adults. Investigators remained blinded to trial group allocation during experiments and outcome assessment. TCRbeta repertoire sequencing was used to assess the specificity and breadth of SARS-CoV-2-reactive T cell receptors after Ad26.COV2.S vaccination. A total of 32 samples were included in the TCR-sequenced set, comprising around 19 Ad26.COV2.S vaccine recipients, 5 placebo recipients and 8 SARS-CoV-2 convalescent individuals. Participants in the trial were split at random into five groups of five each, receiving low-dose or high-dose Ad26.COV2.S once or twice, or else placebo on both occasions. Dosing of Ad26.COV2.S was intramuscular, at either 5x10^10 or 1x10^11 viral particles, delivered as one shot or as two shots spaced 56 days apart. The full study reports these points: The study was not powered to compare responses between vaccine doses or regimens. After vaccination, substantial breadth of spike-specific CD8+ and CD4+ T cell responses was reported. The authors noted that total T cell responses may have been underestimated by the TCR breadth and depth analyses. Higher spike-specific TCR breadth was observed in Ad26.COV2.S recipients than in placebo recipients (P = 0.0014). Non-spike TCR breadth was comparable between vaccine and placebo recipients, consistent with the vaccine containing only spike.

Sequenced material: peripheral blood, taken in a trial of Ad26.COV2.S vaccine versus placebo. The chain is encoded by TRBV4-3 joined to TRBJ1-1; confidence is insufficient to name the D gene. This TCR came from a person aged 18-65 years who received the Ad26.COV2.S COVID-19 vaccine or a placebo. The DNA reads as follows: TGCGCCAGCAGCCCAGAATTTAACACTGAAGCTTTCTTT. It specifies CASSPEFNTEAFF.